This T cell receptor beta chain was observed in a study of blood T cell repertoires in COVID-19. The table came from immunoSEQ multiplex PCR; TCRdb's copy has only in-frame clones and leaves some out. The data contain about 150,000 clones, around 89% of them seen just once; the ten biggest clones take up about 2.9%. The CDR3 has 17 amino acids. Germline values: CDR1 KGHDR, CDR2 SFDVKD. The V and J ends lost 4 bases and 3 bases, in that order; junction bases with no gene match: 7. The chain joins TRBV24-1 to TRBJ1-5; TRBD1 matches at 11 bases. This sequence was found in a man between 60 and 70 years old with active or convalescent COVID-19. The source material was peripheral blood. The CDR3 sequence: CATSEAGTGGFNQPQHF. The CDR3 coding sequence is TGTGCCACCAGTGAGGCCGGGACAGGGGGATTCAATCAGCCCCAGCATTTT.